This TCR beta chain was found in a study of vaccination and CD4 T cells after COVID-19. Across the whole study: Sampling that followed vaccination took place a median about 71 days after dose two, within a range of 14 to 241. The peptides that stimulated the cells were overlapping spike peptides from SARS-CoV-2, HCoV-NL63, HCoV-OC43 and HCoV-229E.

An Oncomine TCR Beta short-read assay was used to sequence the DNA from cultured CD4+ T cells. TCRdb processed the PCR reads anew with MiXCR; each CDR3 protein has one entry. Of roughly 20,000 distinct CDR3 sequences in the sample, around 40% are singletons; the top ten hold over 25%. Study-level points and caveats: Apart from involving relatively few convalescent patients, the work omitted early post-infection timepoints.

Regarding treatment: roughly 10-day PBMC culture with coronavirus spike peptide pools or control peptides (ViraFEST assay). CDR1 MNHNS and CDR2 SASEGT come from the germline V gene. V was cut by 2 bases and J by 3 bases, with 14 bases left in between. The CDR3 loop spans 15 amino acids. Concerning this clonotype: The antigen is undetermined.

This TCR was sampled from a human donor who received a COVID-19 vaccine. The genes are TRBV6-1 and TRBJ2-7, with D perhaps given as TRBD1 or TRBD2 (5 bases each). The sample here was CD4+ T cells from blood, cultured in vitro, taken before SARS-CoV-2 vaccination. DNA of the CDR3: TGTGCCAGCAGTGAACGGCCAGGGAGTAGCTACGAGCAGTACTTC. It codes for CASSERPGSSYEQYF.